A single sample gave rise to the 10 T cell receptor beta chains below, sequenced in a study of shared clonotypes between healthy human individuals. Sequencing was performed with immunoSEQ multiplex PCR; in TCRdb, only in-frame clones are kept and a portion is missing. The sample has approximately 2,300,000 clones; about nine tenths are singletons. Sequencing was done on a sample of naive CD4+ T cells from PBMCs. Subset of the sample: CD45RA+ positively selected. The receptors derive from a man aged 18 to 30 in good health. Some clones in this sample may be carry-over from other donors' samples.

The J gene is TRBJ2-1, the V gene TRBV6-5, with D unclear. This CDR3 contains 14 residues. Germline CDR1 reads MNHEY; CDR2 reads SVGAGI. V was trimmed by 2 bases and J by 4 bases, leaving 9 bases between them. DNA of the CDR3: TGTGCCAGCAGTTACGTTCTAGAATACAATGAGCAGTTCTTC. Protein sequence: CASSYVLEYNEQFF.

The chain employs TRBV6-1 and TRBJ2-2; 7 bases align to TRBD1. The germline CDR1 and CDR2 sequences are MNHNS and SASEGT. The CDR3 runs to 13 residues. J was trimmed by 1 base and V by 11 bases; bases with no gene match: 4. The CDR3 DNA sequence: TGTGCCGGTAGGGGGCAGAACACCGGGGAGCTGTTTTTT. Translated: CAGRGQNTGELFF.

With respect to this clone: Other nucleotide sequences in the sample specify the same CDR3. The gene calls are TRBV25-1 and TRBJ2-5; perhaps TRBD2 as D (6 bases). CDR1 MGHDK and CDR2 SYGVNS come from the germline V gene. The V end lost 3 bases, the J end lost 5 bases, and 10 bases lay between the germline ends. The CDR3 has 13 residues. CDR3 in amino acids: CASSEGGRETQYF. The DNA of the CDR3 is TGTGCCAGCAGTGAGGGGGGTCGGGAGACCCAGTACTTC.

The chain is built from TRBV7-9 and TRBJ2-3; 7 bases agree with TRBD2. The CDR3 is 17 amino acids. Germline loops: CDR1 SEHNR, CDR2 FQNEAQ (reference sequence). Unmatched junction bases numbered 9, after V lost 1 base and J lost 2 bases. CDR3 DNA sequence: TGTGCCAGCAGCTTAGGATCTTCTAGCGGATTCACAGATACGCAGTATTTT. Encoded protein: CASSLGSSSGFTDTQYF.

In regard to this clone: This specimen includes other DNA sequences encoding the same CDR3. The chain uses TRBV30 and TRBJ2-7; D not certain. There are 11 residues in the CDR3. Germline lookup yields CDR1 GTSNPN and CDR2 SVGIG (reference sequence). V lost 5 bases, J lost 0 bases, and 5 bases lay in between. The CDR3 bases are TGTGCCTGGTCCCTCTCCTACGAGCAGTACTTC. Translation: CAWSLSYEQYF.

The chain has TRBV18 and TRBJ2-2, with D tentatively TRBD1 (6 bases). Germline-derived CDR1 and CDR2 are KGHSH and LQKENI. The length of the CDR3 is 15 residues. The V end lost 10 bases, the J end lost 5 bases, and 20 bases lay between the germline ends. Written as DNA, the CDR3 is TGTGCCACCTCCGCGCAGGGGCATGGGACCGGGGAGCTGTTTTTT. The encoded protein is CATSAQGHGTGELFF.

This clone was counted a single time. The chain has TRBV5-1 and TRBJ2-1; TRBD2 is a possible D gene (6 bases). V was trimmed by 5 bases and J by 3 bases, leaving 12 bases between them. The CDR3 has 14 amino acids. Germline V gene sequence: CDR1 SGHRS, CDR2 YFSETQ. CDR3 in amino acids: CASSNGGFYNEQFF. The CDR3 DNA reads TGCGCCAGCAGTAATGGGGGGTTCTACAATGAGCAGTTCTTC.

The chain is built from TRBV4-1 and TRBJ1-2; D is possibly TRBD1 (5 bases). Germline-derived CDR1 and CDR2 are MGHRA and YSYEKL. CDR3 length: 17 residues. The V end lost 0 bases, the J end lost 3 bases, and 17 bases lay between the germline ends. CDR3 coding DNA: TGCGCCAGCAGCCAAGAAGGAGGCAGGGAAGTTTACTATGGCTACACCTTC. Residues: CASSQEGGREVYYGYTF.

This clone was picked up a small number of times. CDR3 region: CSAGLDGYTF. CDR3 in DNA: TGCAGTGCTGGTTTGGATGGCTACACCTTC. This sequence joins TRBV20-1 and TRBJ1-2; no clear D. Germline CDR1 DFQATT, CDR2 SNEGSKA (reference sequence). This CDR3 has 10 residues. V was cut by 5 bases and J by 6 bases, with 7 bases left in between.

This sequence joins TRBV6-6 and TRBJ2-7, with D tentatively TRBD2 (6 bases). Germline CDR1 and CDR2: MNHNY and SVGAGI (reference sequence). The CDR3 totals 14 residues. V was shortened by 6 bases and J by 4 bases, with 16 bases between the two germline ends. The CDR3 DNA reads TGTGCCAGCAGCCTCGGGACTTCTTATTACGAGCAGTACTTC. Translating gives CASSLGTSYYEQYF.